This is a list of T cell receptor beta chains from one sample in a study of T cell responses to AZD1222 COVID-19 vaccine. Clones were read by immunoSEQ multiplex PCR, and TCRdb kept only the in-frame ones, dropping some. The repertoire holds about 130,000 clones, with approximately 90% as singletons. The sample here was peripheral blood, taken on day 0 of AZD1222 vaccination. The receptor source for this set is an adult in good health. Each CDR3 is given without its conserved first and last residue. D genes are given only for firm matches. The listing skips clone size in some rows; elsewhere it reads once, few, many or a size class.

D gene | clone size | V gene | CDR3 protein
NA | NA | TRBV5-1 | ASSPSGAANSPLH
NA | NA | TRBV12-3/TRBV12-4 | ASSLRADYGYT
TRBD1 | NA | TRBV5-4 | ASSLLGTGGREQY
NA | NA | TRBV28 | ASSFSGGRETQY
NA | NA | TRBV24-1 | ATSDGGAGIGKLF
TRBD1 | NA | TRBV19 | ASNIPQKGAYTGELF
TRBD2 | NA | TRBV10-3 | AIRGSTSGYQETQY
NA | NA | TRBV18 | ASSPLSGSVDYGYT
NA | NA | TRBV4-1 | ASSQGKGTTGPGQPQH
TRBD2 | NA | TRBV24-1 | ATSRGASGVTDTQY
TRBD1 | NA | TRBV5-1 | ASSSTGFSGANVLT
NA | NA | TRBV27 | ASSSDPGGIYGYT
NA | NA | TRBV19 | ASSGGTVTSYGYT
TRBD1 | NA | TRBV6-5 | ATQAGTENQPQH
TRBD1 | NA | TRBV6-5 | ASSYGQGAPLEY
NA | NA | TRBV11-2 | ASSSLQGDSGMNTEAF
NA | NA | TRBV29-1 | SGWGGGGVNTEAF
NA | NA | TRBV2 | ASTRDGYGYT
NA | NA | TRBV19 | ASGRHTGEQY
NA | NA | TRBV21-1 | ASSNVYATYEQY
NA | once | TRBV5-1 | ASSYGLDSNEQF
NA | NA | TRBV15 | ATSKPDYSYNEQF
TRBD2 | once | TRBV9 | ASSKGLAGITGELF
NA | NA | TRBV5-5 | ASSLARVSTDTQY
NA | NA | TRBV7-2 | ASTLELAAKTQY
TRBD2 | NA | TRBV28 | ASSGLAGVGTQY
NA | NA | TRBV6-5 | ASSYSQGIFGTEAF
NA | NA | TRBV18 | ASSPTGQNQPQH
NA | NA | TRBV19 | ASRSRADYGYT
TRBD1 | NA | TRBV29-1 | SSQDRPDTQY
NA | NA | TRBV25-1 | ASSESHRGETQY
TRBD1 | NA | TRBV5-5 | ASSLTGTDNQPQH
NA | NA | TRBV28 | ASSPNSRNTEAF
NA | NA | TRBV9 | ASAAVTNYGYT
NA | NA | TRBV30 | AGGSEAF
TRBD2 | NA | TRBV25-1 | ASSGNSGRAMPDTQY
NA | NA | TRBV7-2 | ASSSPRAAMGGYT
NA | NA | TRBV4-2 | ASSHGYEKLF
NA | few | TRBV7-2 | ASSLQPLYGYT
TRBD1 | NA | TRBV5-1 | ASSSGQDVNTQY
NA | NA | TRBV28 | ASSLGLAPNTDTQY
TRBD1 | NA | TRBV27 | ASSGTGAPSGHYGYT